Below, one T cell receptor (beta chain) is given with its context. There is no known antigen for this receptor. No base qualities exist here, and no much larger clone lies one base off it. This entry belongs to a study of control samples from healthy donors and cancer patients (dated by TCRdb to about 2020). Trimming accounts for 3 bases at V and 5 bases at J, while the number of junction bases matched to no gene is 6. The CDR3 spans 14 residues, from the cysteine through the phenylalanine. Only CDR3 DNA is held: 42 bases, read in frame from base 1. The germline V gene specifies MGHRA as CDR1 and YSYEKL as CDR2. The method behind the library was the immunoSEQ multiplex PCR assay. Here the immuneACCESS table is served through TCRdb, limited to in-frame sequences with V and J called. Missing clones are a known gap in these copies; in checked studies unresolved V genes cover under half, and the rest lacks a known reason. The sample table records more than 100,000 clones; nearly 90% of these occur just once. The ten most abundant clones make up just over 7.5% of the sample.

The clonotype was recovered from a man in his forties or fifties with head and neck cancer. What was sequenced was PBMCs. The receptor chain draws on TRBV4-1 and TRBJ2-5; 7 of the junction bases match TRBD1. The DNA is as follows: TGCGCCAGCAGCCATACAGGGGTAGGTGAGACCCAGTACTTC. This codes for CASSHTGVGETQYF.